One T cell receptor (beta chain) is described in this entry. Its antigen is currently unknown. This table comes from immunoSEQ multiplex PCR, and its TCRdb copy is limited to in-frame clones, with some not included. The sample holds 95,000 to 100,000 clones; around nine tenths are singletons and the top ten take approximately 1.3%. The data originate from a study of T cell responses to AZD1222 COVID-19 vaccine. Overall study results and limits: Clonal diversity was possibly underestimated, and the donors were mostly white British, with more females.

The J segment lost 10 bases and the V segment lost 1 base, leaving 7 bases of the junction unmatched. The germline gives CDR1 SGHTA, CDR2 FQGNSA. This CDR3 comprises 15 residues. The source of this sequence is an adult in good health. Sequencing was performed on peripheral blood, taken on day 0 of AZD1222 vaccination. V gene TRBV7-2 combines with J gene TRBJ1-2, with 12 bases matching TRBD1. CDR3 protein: CASSLVGQGASSYTF. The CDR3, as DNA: TGTGCCAGCAGCTTAGTGGGACAGGGGGCTTCTTCCTACACCTTC.